Listed below are T cell receptor beta chains from one sample, sequenced in a study of cytomegalovirus exposure and HLA in healthy donors. Assay used: immunoSEQ multiplex PCR; TCRdb lists only in-frame clones, some missing. The sample lists hundreds of thousands of clones, roughly 85% occurring once. The sequenced material came from PBMCs. These receptors were obtained from a male donor in good health and CMV-seronegative. Both conserved end residues are part of each CDR3. D genes are given only for firm matches. Clone size is not always given. Where it is, it says once, few, many or a class for expanded clones.

j_call clone_size v_call d_call cdr3_nt cdr3_aa
TRBJ2-1 few TRBV5-4 TRBD1 TGTGCCAGAGGGACAGACAACAATGAGCAGTTCTTC CARGTDNNEQFF
TRBJ2-4 once TRBV28 TRBD1 TGTGCCAGCAGTCCACCTCCGGGACAGGGGTACCAAAACATTCAGTACTTC CASSPPPGQGYQNIQYF
TRBJ1-1 few TRBV6-5 TRBD1 TGTGCCAGCAGTTTCAGGACAGGGAGGGACACTGAAGCTTTCTTT CASSFRTGRDTEAFF
TRBJ2-3 NA TRBV27 TRBD2 TGTGCCAGCAGTTCCCTGAGCGGGGGTCGCACAGATACGCAGTATTTT CASSSLSGGRTDTQYF
TRBJ2-7 NA TRBV11-2 NA TGTGCCAGCAGCTTAGAAGGCAGGGGTAACTACGAGCAGTACTTC CASSLEGRGNYEQYF
TRBJ2-7 NA TRBV6-5 TRBD1 TGTGCCAGCAGTCCGGGACAGCCTTCCTCCTACGAGCAGTACTTC CASSPGQPSSYEQYF
TRBJ1-3 NA TRBV9 TRBD1 TGTGCCAGCAGCACCCAGGGGGCCCCTGGAAACACCATATATTTT CASSTQGAPGNTIYF
TRBJ1-1 NA TRBV10-3 NA TGTGCCATCAGTGAGTCTACGGTTGAAGCTTTCTTT CAISESTVEAFF
TRBJ1-3 NA TRBV4-1 NA TGCGCCAGCAGCCAAGTTGGGCCTGGAAACACCATATATTTT CASSQVGPGNTIYF
TRBJ1-2 few TRBV28 NA TGTGCCAGCAGTTCCCTTCCTGGGGGGGGATCCTATGGCTACACCTTC CASSSLPGGGSYGYTF
TRBJ2-7 NA TRBV6-1 NA TGTGCCAGCAGTGATTGGGCTAGCCGGGTCGGCGAGCAGTACTTC CASSDWASRVGEQYF
TRBJ2-3 NA TRBV9 NA TGTGCCAGCAGCGTAGCAGCCGGGAGCAGTACAGATACGCAGTATTTT CASSVAAGSSTDTQYF
TRBJ1-1 many TRBV4-3 NA TGCGCCAGCAGCCAAATAGGGTCTTCGGGGACTGAAGCTTTCTTT CASSQIGSSGTEAFF
TRBJ1-3 NA TRBV9 NA TGTGCCAGCAGCCCTATCCTCGGTCAAACCATATATTTT CASSPILGQTIYF
TRBJ1-1 NA TRBV5-5 NA TGTGCCAGCAGCTTCCTCGGGGGGGAGAACACTGAAGCTTTCTTT CASSFLGGENTEAFF
TRBJ2-3 NA TRBV28 TRBD2 TGTGCCAGCAGTTTGGCGGCTAGCGGGGCAGATACGCAGTATTTT CASSLAASGADTQYF
TRBJ2-7 NA TRBV2 NA TGTGCCAGCAGGTGGAAGGAAGCGTCCTACGAGCAGTACTTC CASRWKEASYEQYF
TRBJ2-6 NA TRBV28 NA TGTGCCAGCAGTAAGGGGTTGGGGTCTGGGGCCAACGTCCTGACTTTC CASSKGLGSGANVLTF
TRBJ1-1 NA TRBV29-1 NA TGCAGCGCGATACTACAGGGCCGCTACACTGAAGCTTTCTTT CSAILQGRYTEAFF
TRBJ1-1 NA TRBV5-3 TRBD1 TGTGCCAGAAGCTTTTTATACCGGGACAGGGATTACCCGGGGGCTGAAGCTTTCTTT CARSFLYRDRDYPGAEAFF
TRBJ1-2 NA TRBV29-1 TRBD1 TGCAGCGTGCCGCCACCAGGGGGCGGTGGCTACACCTTC CSVPPPGGGGYTF
TRBJ2-5 NA TRBV7-3 TRBD2 TGTGCCAGCAGCTCAGCGGGACCCCAAGAGACCCAGTACTTC CASSSAGPQETQYF
TRBJ1-2 NA TRBV28 NA TGTGCCAGCAGCCAAGGACAGTACAGGAGGGGCTACACCTTC CASSQGQYRRGYTF
TRBJ1-2 NA TRBV6-5 NA TGTGCCAGCAGTCAGGCGGAGGGAGTCTATGGCTACACCTTC CASSQAEGVYGYTF
TRBJ2-7 NA TRBV9 NA TGTGCCAGCAGCGTAGTGGGGGGCTCCTACGAGCAGTACTTC CASSVVGGSYEQYF
TRBJ2-7 NA TRBV7-2 NA TGTGCCAGCAGCTTGATACAGGGTAGCTCCTACGAGCAGTACTTC CASSLIQGSSYEQYF
TRBJ1-6 NA TRBV15 NA TGTGCCACCAGCAGAGATCCCGGGACTAAAGGGGCCCTCCACTTT CATSRDPGTKGALHF
TRBJ2-3 NA TRBV7-7 TRBD1 TGTGCCAGCAGCTTGACAGGGGGCACAGATACGCAGTATTTT CASSLTGGTDTQYF
TRBJ1-1 NA TRBV5-1 TRBD1 TGCGCCAGCAGCTCACGGACAGGGGTGGGTTACACTGAAGCTTTCTTT CASSSRTGVGYTEAFF
TRBJ2-7 NA TRBV2 TRBD1 TGTGCCAGCAGTATACCGGGACAGCCGACTCGCGAGCAGTACTTC CASSIPGQPTREQYF
TRBJ2-5 once TRBV4-3 TRBD2 TGCGCCAGCAGCCAAGGGGGACTAGCGGGGGGGCTTAAAGAGACCCAGTACTTC CASSQGGLAGGLKETQYF
TRBJ2-2 few TRBV25-1 TRBD2 TGTGCCAGCAGTGAGGGGGGGAGGGGCACCGGGGAGCTGTTTTTT CASSEGGRGTGELFF
TRBJ2-4 NA TRBV6-5 NA TGTGCCAGCAGATCCTGGGGAGGGAGGGGGAACATTCAGTACTTC CASRSWGGRGNIQYF
TRBJ2-6 NA TRBV5-6 TRBD1 TGTGCCAGCAGCCCGTGGACAGGGCCATCTGGGGCCAACGTCCTGACTTTC CASSPWTGPSGANVLTF
TRBJ2-7 few TRBV5-6 NA TGTGCCAGCAGCTCCCGGGACTCCTACGAGCAGTACTTC CASSSRDSYEQYF
TRBJ1-2 NA TRBV5-4 TRBD1 TGTGCCAGCAGCCCGGGACAGGGGAACTATGGCTACACCTTC CASSPGQGNYGYTF
TRBJ1-4 NA TRBV30 TRBD1 TGTGCCTATAGGACAGGACCTAATGAAAAACTGTTTTTT CAYRTGPNEKLFF
TRBJ2-2 few TRBV6-1 NA TGTGCCAGCAGTGAAATCGGGAGCGCCGGGGAGCTGTTTTTT CASSEIGSAGELFF
TRBJ2-1 NA TRBV27 NA TGTGCCAGCGCATTTGGGGGCGGTAATGAGCAGTTCTTC CASAFGGGNEQFF
TRBJ1-5 few TRBV19 TRBD1 TGTGCCAGTAGTCCCTCAGGGGGTGTATCCAATCAGCCCCAGCATTTT CASSPSGGVSNQPQHF
TRBJ2-7 once TRBV27 TRBD1 TGTGCCAGCAGTTTAGTCGGGACAGTTTACTACGAGCAGTACTTC CASSLVGTVYYEQYF